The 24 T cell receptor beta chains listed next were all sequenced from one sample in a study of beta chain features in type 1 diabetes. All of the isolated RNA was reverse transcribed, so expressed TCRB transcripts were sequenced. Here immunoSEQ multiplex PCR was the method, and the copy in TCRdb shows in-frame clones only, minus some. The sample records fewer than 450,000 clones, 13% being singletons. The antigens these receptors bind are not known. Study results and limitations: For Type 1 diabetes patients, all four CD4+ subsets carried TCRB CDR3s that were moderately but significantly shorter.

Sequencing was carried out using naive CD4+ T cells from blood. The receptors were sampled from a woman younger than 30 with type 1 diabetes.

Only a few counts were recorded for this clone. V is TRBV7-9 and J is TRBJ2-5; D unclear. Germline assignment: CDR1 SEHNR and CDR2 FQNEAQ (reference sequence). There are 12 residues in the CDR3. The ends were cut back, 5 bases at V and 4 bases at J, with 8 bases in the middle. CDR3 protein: CASSPLIETQYF. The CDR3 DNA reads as TGTGCCAGCAGCCCCCTAATAGAGACCCAGTACTTC.

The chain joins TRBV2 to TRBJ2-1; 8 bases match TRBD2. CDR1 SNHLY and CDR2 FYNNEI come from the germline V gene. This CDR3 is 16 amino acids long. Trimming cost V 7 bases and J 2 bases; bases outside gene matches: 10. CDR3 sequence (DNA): TGTGCCAGCACCAGGGGACTAGTGATTCCCTACAATGAGCAGTTCTTC. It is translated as CASTRGLVIPYNEQFF.

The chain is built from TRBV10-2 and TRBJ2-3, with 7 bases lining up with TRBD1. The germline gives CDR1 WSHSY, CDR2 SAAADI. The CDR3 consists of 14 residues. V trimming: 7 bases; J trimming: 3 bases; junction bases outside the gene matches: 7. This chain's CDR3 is CASKDRWKTDTQYF. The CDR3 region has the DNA TGCGCCAGCAAGGACAGGTGGAAAACAGATACGCAGTATTTT.

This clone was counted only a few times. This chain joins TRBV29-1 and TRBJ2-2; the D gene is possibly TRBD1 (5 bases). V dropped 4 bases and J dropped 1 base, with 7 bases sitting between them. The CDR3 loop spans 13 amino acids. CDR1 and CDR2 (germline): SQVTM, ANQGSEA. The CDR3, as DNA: TGCAGCGTTGGACAGATGAACACCGGGGAGCTGTTTTTT. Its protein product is CSVGQMNTGELFF.

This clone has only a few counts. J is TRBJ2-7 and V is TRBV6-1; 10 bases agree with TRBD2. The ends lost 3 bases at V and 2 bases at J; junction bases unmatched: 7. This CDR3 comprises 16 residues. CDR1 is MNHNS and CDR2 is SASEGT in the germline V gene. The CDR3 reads CASSENLAGAPYEQYV. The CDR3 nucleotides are TGTGCCAGCAGTGAGAACCTAGCGGGAGCTCCCTACGAGCAGTACGTC.

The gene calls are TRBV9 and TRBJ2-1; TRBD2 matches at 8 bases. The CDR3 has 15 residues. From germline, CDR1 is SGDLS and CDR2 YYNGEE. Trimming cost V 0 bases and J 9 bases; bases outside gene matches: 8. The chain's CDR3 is CASSVGAGVPGEQFF. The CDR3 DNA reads TGTGCCAGCAGCGTAGGAGCGGGAGTCCCCGGTGAGCAGTTCTTC.

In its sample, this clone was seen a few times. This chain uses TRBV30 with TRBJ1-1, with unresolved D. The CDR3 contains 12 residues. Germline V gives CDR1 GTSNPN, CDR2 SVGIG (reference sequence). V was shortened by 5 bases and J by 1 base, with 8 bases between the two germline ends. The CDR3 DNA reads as TGTGCCTGGTCCCCATGGAACACTGAAGCTTTCTTT. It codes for CAWSPWNTEAFF.

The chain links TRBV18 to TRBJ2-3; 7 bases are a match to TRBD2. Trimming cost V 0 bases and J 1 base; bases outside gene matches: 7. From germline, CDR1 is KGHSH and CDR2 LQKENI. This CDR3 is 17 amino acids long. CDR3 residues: CASSPPLGLAGTDTQYF. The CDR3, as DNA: TGTGCCAGCTCACCACCGTTGGGGCTAGCGGGCACAGATACGCAGTATTTT.

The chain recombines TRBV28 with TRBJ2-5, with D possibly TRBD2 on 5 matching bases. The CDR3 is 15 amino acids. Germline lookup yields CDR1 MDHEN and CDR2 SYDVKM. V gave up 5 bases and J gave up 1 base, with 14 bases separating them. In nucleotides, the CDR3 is TGTGCCAGCAGTCCTGCTGGACTCCCCCAAGAGACCCAGTACTTC. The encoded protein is CASSPAGLPQETQYF.

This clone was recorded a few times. CDR3 sequence (DNA): TGTGCCACCGGGACTAGCGGACCTTACGAGCAGTACGTC. It specifies CATGTSGPYEQYV. The J gene is TRBJ2-7, the V gene TRBV10-3; 11 nucleotides line up with TRBD2. The length of the CDR3 is 13 residues. V shed 10 bases, J shed 4 bases, and the junction held 6 bases outside the gene matches. Germline V gene lookup returns CDR1 ENHRY and CDR2 SYGVKD.

The CDR3 loop reads CSVEGQEGGELFF. The CDR3 DNA reads as TGCAGCGTTGAAGGGCAGGAGGGCGGGGAGCTGTTTTTT. The chain couples TRBV29-1 to TRBJ2-2, with a tentative D call TRBD2 (6 bases). Trimming stripped 1 base from V and 7 bases from J, with 10 bases between. Germline V CDR1 and CDR2: SQVTM, ANQGSEA. This CDR3 has 13 amino acids.

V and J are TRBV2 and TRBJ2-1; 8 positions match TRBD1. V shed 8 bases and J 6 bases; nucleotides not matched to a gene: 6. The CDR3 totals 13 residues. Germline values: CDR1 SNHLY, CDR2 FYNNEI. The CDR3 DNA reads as TGTGCCAGCGGGGGACAGGACCTCAATGAGCAGTTCTTC. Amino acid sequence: CASGGQDLNEQFF. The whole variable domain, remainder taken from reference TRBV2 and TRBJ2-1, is EPEVTQTPSHQVTQMGQEVILRCVPISNHLYFYWYRQILGQKVEFLVSFYNNEISEKSEIFDDQFSVERPDGSNFTLKIRSTKLEDSAMYFCASGGQDLNEQFFGPGTRLTVL.

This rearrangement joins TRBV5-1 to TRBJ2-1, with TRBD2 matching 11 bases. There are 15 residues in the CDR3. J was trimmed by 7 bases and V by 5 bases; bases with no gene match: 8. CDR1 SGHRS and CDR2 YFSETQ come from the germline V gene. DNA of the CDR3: TGCGCCAGCAGATCGGGGGGGACTAGCGGAAATGAGCAGTTCTTC. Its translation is CASRSGGTSGNEQFF.

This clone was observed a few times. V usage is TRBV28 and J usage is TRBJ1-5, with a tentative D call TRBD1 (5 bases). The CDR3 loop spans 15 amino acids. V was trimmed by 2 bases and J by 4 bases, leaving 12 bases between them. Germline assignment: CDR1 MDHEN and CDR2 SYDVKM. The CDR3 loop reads CASSLVQARNQPQHF. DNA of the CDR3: TGTGCCAGCAGTTTAGTACAGGCCCGGAATCAGCCCCAGCATTTT.

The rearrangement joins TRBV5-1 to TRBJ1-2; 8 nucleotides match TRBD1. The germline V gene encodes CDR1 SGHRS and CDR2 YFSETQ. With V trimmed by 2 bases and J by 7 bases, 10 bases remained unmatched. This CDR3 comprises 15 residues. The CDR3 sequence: CASSLLSGTGGGYTF. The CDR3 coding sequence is TGCGCCAGCAGCTTACTTTCCGGGACAGGCGGTGGCTACACCTTC.

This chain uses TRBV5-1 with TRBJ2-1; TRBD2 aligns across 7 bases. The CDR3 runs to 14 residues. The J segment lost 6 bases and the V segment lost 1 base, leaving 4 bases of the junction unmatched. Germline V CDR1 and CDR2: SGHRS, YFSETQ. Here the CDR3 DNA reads TGCGCCAGCAGCTTGCAGACTAGCAGCAATGAGCAGTTCTTC. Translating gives CASSLQTSSNEQFF.

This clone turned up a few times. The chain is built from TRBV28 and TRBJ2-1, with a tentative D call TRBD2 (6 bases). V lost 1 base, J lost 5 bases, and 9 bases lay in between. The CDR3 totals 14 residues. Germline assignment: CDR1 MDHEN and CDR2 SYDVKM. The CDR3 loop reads CASSLSSAHNEQFF. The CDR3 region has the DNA TGTGCCAGCAGTTTATCTAGCGCCCACAATGAGCAGTTCTTC.

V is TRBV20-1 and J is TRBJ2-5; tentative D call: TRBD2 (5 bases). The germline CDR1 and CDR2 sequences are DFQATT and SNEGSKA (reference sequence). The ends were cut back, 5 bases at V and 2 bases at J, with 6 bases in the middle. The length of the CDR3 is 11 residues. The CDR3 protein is CSAWEQETQYF. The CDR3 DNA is TGCAGTGCTTGGGAGCAAGAGACCCAGTACTTC.

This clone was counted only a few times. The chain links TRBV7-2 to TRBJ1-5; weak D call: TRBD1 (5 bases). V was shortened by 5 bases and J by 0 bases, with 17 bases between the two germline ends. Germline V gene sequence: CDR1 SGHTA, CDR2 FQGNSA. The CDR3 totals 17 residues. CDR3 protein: CASSRQSDLDSNQPQHF. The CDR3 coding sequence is TGTGCCAGCAGCCGACAGTCAGACTTAGATAGCAATCAGCCCCAGCATTTT.

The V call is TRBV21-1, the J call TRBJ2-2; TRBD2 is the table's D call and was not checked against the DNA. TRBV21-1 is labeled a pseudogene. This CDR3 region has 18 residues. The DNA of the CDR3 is TGTGCCAGCAGCAAGGGACTAGCGGGACGACGAGGCACCGGGGAGCTGTTTTTT. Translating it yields CASSKGLAGRRGTGELFF.

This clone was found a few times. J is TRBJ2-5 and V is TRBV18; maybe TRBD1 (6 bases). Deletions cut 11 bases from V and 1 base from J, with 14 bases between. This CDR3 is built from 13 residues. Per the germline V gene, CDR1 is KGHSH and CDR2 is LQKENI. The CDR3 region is CACNRDLQETQYF. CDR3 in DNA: TGTGCCTGTAACAGGGATCTCCAAGAGACCCAGTACTTC. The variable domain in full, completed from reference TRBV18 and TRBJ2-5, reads NAGVMQNPRHLVRRRGQEARLRCSPMKGHSHVYWYRQLPEEGLKFMVYLQKENIIDESGMPKERFSAEFPKEGPSILRIQQVVRGDSAAYFCACNRDLQETQYFGPGTRLLVL.

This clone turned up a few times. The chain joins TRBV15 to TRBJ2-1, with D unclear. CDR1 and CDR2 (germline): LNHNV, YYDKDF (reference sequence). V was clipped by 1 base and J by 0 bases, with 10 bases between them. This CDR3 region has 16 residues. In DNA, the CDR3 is TGTGCCACCAGCAGAGGACTGGCGACCTCCTACAATGAGCAGTTCTTC. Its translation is CATSRGLATSYNEQFF.

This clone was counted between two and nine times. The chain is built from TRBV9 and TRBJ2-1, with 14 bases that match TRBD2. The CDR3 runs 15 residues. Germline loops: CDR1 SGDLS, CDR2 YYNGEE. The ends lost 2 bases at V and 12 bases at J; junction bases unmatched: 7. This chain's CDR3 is CASSVTSGRDYGQFF. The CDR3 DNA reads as TGTGCCAGCAGCGTGACTAGCGGGAGGGACTACGGGCAGTTCTTC.

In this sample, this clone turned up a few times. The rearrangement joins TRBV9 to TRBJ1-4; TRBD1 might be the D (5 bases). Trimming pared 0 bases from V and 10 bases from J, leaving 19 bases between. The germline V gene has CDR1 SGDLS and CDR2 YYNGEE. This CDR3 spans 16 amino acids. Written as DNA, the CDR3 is TGTGCCAGCAGCGTAGATGAAAGGGGCGGAAGGAGAAAACTGTTTTTT. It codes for CASSVDERGGRRKLFF.